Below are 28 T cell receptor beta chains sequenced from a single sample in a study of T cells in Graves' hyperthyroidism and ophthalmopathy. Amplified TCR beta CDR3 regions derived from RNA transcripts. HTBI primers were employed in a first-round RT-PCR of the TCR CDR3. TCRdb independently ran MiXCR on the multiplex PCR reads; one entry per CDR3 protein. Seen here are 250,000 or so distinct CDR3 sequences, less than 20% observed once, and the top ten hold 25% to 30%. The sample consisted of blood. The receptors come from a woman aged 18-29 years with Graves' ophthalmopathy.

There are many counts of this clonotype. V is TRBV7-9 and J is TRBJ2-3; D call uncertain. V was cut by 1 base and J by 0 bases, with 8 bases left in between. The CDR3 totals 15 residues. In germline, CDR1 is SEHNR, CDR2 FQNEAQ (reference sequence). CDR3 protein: CASSLDNSSTDTQYF. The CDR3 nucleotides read TGTGCCAGCAGCTTAGATAACTCTAGCACAGATACGCAGTATTTT.

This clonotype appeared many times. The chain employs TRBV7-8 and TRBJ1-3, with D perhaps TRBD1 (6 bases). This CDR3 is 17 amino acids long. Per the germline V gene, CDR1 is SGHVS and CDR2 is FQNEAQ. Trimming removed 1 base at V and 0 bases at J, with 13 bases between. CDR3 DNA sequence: TGTGCCAGCAGCTTAGGTCAGGGGACCCGCTCTGGAAACACCATATATTTT. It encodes CASSLGQGTRSGNTIYF.

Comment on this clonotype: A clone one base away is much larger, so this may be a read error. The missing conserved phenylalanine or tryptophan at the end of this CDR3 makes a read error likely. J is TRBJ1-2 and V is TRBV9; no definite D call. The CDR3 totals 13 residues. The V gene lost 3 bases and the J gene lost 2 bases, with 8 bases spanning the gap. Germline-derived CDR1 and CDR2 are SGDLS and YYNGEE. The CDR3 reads CASSARENYGYTL. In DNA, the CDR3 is TGTGCCAGCAGCGCCCGGGAAAACTATGGCTACACCCTC.

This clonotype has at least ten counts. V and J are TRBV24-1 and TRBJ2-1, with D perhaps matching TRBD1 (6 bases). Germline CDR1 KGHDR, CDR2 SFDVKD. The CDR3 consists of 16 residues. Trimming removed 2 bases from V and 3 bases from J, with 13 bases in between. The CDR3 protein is CATSDSGTTDYNEQFF. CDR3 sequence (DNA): TGTGCCACCAGTGATTCCGGGACAACAGACTACAATGAGCAGTTCTTC.

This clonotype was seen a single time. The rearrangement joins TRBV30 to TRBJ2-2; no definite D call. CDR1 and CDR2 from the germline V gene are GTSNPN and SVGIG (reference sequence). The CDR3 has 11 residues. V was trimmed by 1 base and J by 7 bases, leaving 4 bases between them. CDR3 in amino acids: CAWSEGGELFF. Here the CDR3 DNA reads TGTGCCTGGAGTGAGGGCGGGGAGCTGTTTTTT.

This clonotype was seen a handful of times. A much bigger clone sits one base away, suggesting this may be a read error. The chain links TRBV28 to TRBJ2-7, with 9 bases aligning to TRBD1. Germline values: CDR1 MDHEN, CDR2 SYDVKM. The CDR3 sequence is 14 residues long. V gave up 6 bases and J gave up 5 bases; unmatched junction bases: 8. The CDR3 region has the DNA TGTGCCAGCAGGTACCGGGACAGGGTCAACGAGCAGTACTTC. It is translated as CASRYRDRVNEQYF.

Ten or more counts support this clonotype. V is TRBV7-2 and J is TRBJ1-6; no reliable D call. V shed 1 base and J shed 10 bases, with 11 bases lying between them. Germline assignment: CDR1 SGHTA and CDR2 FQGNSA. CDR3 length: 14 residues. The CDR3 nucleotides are TGTGCCAGCAGCTTAGGGCCAGTGGGCTCACCCCTCCACTTT. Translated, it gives CASSLGPVGSPLHF.

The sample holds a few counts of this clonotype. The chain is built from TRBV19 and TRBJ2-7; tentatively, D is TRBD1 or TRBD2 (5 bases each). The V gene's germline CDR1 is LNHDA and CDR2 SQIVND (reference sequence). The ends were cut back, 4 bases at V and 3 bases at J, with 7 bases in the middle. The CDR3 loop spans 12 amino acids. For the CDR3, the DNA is TGTGCCAGTAGTAGGGACGTCTACGAGCAGTACTTC. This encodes CASSRDVYEQYF.

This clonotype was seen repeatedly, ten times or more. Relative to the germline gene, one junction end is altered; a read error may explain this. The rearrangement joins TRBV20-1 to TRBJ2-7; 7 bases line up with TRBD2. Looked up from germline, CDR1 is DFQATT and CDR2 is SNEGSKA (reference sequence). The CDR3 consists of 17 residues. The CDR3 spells CSAREGIDEREGYEQYF. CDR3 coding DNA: TGCAGTGCTCGAGAAGGGATTGATGAGCGGGAAGGCTACGAGCAGTACTTC.

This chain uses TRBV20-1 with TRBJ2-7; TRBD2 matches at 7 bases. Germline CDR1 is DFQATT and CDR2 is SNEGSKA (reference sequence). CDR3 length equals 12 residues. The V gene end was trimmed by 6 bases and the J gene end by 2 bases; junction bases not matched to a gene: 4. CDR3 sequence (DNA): TGCAGTGCAGCGGGGACCCCCTACGAGCAGTACTTC. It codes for CSAAGTPYEQYF.

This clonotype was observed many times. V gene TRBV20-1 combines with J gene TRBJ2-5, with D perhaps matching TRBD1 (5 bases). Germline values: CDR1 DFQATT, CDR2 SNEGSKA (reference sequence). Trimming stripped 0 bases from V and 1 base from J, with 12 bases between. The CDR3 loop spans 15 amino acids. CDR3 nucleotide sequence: TGCAGTGCTAGAGACGGTGGACATATCCAAGAGACCCAGTACTTC. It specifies CSARDGGHIQETQYF.

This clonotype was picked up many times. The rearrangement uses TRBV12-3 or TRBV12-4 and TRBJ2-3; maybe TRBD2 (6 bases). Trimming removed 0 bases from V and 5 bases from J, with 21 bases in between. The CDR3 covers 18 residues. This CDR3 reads CASSLATRLSSRVDTQYF. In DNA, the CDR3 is TGTGCCAGCAGTTTAGCGACTAGACTATCCTCTCGGGTAGATACGCAGTATTTT.

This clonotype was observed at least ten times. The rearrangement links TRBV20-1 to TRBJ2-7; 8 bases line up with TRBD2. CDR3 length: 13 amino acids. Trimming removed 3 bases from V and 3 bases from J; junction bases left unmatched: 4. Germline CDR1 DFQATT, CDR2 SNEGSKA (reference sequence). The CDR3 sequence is CSASKRESYEQYF. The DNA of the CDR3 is TGCAGTGCTAGTAAGCGGGAGAGCTACGAGCAGTACTTC.

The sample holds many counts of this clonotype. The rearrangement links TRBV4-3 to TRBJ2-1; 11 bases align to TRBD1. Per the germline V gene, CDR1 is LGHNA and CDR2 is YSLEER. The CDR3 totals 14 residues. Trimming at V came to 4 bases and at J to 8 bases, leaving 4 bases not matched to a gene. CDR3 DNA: TGCGCCAGCAGCCTTGGACAGGGGGCCTATGAGCAGTTCTTC. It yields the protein CASSLGQGAYEQFF.

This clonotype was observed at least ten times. The CDR3, as DNA: TGTGCCAGCAGAGGACCGCTGACAGGGAGGAATGGCTACACCTTC. Protein sequence: CASRGPLTGRNGYTF. V is TRBV6-1 and J is TRBJ1-2, with TRBD1 identical over 7 bases. Germline V gene data show CDR1 as MNHNS and CDR2 as SASEGT. With 6 bases clipped from V and 6 bases from J, the junction kept 13 bases outside the gene matches. The CDR3 extends over 15 amino acids.

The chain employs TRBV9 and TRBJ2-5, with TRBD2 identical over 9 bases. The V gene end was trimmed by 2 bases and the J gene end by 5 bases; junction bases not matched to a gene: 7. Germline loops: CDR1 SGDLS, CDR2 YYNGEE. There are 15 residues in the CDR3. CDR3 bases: TGTGCCAGCAGCGTCGGTAGCGGGGGCCGGGAGACCCAGTACTTC. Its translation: CASSVGSGGRETQYF. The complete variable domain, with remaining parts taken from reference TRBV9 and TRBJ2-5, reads DSGVTQTPKHLITATGQRVTLRCSPRSGDLSVYWYQQSLDQGLQFLIQYYNGEERAKGNILERFSAQQFPDLHSELNLSSLELGDSALYFCASSVGSGGRETQYFGPGTRLLVL.

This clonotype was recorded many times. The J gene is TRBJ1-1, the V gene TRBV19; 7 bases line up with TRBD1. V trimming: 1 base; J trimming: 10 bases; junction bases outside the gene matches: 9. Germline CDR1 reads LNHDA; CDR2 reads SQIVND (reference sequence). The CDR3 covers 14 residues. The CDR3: CASSIAGTVSGAFF. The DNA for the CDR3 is TGTGCCAGTAGTATAGCAGGGACAGTTTCCGGAGCTTTCTTT. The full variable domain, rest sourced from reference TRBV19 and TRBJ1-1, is DGGITQSPKYLFRKEGQNVTLSCEQNLNHDAMYWYRQDPGQGLRLIYYSQIVNDFQKGDIAEGYSVSREKKESFPLTVTSAQKNPTAFYLCASSIAGTVSGAFFGQGTRLTVV.

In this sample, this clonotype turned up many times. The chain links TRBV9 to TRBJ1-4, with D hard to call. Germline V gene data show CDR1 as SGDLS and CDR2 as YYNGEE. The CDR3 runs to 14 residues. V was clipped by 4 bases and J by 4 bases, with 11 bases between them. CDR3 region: CASSLSGLNEKLFF. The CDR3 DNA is TGTGCCAGCAGCCTTTCGGGTCTTAATGAAAAACTGTTTTTT. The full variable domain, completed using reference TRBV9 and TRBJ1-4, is DSGVTQTPKHLITATGQRVTLRCSPRSGDLSVYWYQQSLDQGLQFLIQYYNGEERAKGNILERFSAQQFPDLHSELNLSSLELGDSALYFCASSLSGLNEKLFFGSGTQLSVL.

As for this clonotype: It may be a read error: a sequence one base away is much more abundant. CDR3 in amino acids: CASSFGGAGSGNTIYF. CDR3 in DNA: TGCGCCAGCAGCTTCGGGGGCGCCGGCTCTGGAAACACCATATATTTT. The J gene is TRBJ1-3, the V gene TRBV5-1; weak D call: TRBD1 (6 bases). Trimming took off 2 bases at V and 0 bases at J, with 12 bases between the two ends. Looked up from germline, CDR1 is SGHRS and CDR2 is YFSETQ. CDR3 length: 16 amino acids.

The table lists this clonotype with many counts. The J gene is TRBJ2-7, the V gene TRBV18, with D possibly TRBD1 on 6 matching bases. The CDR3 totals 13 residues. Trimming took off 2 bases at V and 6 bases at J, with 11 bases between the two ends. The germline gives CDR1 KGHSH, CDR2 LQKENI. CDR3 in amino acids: CASSPKQGVEQYF. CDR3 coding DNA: TGTGCCAGCTCACCAAAACAGGGTGTCGAGCAGTACTTC.

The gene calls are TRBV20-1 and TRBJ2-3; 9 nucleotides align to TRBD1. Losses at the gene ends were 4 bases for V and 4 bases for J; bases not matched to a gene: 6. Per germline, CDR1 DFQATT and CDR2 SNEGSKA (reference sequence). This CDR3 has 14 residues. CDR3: CSAMTGQGADTQYF. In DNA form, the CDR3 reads TGCAGTGCTATGACGGGACAGGGAGCAGATACGCAGTATTTT.

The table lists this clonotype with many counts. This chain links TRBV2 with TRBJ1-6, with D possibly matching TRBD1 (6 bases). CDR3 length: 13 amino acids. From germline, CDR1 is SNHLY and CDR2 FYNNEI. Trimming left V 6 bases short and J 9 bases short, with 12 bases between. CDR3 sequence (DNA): TGTGCCAGCAGCCGGGACATCGGTTCACCCCTCCACTTT. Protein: CASSRDIGSPLHF.

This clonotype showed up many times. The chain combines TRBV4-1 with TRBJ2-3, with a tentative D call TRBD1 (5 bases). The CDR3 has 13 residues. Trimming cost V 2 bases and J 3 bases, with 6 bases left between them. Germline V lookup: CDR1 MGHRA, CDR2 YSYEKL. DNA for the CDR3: TGCGCCAGCAGCCAATCAGGGACAGATACGCAGTATTTT. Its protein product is CASSQSGTDTQYF.

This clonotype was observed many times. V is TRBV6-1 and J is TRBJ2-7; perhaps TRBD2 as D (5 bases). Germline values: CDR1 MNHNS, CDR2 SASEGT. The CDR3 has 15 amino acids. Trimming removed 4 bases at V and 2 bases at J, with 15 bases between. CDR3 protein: CASSARESVAYEQYF. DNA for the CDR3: TGTGCCAGCAGTGCACGGGAAAGTGTCGCCTACGAGCAGTACTTC.

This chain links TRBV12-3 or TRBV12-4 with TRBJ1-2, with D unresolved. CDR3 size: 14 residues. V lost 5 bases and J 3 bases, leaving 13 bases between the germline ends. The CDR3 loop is CASSDGKKDYGYTF. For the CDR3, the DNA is TGTGCCAGCAGTGACGGTAAAAAGGACTATGGCTACACCTTC.

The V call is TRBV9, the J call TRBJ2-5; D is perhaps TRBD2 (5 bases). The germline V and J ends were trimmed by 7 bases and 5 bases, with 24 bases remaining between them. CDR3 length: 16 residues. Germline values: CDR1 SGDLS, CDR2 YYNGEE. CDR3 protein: CASGGPGQFSRETQYF. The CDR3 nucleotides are TGTGCCAGCGGAGGTCCTGGCCAATTCTCTCGGGAGACCCAGTACTTC.

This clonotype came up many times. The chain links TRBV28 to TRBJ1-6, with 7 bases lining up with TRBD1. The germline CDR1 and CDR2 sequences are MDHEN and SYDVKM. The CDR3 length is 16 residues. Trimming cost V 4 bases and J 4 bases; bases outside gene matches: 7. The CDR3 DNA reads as TGTGCCAGCAGTTCCCGACAGGGCCCTTATAATTCACCCCTCCACTTT. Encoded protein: CASSSRQGPYNSPLHF.

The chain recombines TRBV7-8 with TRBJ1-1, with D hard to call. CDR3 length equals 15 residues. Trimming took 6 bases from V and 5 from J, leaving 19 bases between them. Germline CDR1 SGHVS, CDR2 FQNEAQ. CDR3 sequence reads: CASSPQVALGTEAFF. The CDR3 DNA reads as TGTGCCAGCAGTCCTCAGGTGGCTTTGGGTACTGAAGCTTTCTTT.